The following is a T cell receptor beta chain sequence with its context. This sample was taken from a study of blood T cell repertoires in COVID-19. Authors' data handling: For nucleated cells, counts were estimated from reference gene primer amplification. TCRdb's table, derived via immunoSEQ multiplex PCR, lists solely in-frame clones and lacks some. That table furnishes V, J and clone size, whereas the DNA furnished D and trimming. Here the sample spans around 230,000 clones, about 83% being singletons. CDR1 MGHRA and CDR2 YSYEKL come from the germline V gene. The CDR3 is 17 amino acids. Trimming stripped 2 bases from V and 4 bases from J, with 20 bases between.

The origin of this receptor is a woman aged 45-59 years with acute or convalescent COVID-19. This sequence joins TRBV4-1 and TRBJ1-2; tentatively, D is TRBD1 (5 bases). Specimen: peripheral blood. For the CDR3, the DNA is TGCGCCAGCAGCCAACCACTAATGGGACTCAAAGGCTATGGCTACACCTTC. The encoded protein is CASSQPLMGLKGYGYTF.